Given below is one T cell receptor beta chain in context. Trimming removed 2 bases from V and 2 bases from J; junction bases left unmatched: 8. Germline V gives CDR1 GTSNPN, CDR2 SVGIG (reference sequence). CDR3 length: 17 residues. These data belong to a study of blood T cell repertoires in COVID-19. Original processing methods: Reference gene primer amplification yielded estimated nucleated cell counts. Clones were sequenced by immunoSEQ multiplex PCR, and TCRdb holds only the in-frame ones, with some missing. V, J and clone size reflect that table, while D and trimming were determined from the DNA. The data hold 250,000 to 300,000 clones, with roughly 80% observed a single time.

Sequenced material: peripheral blood. V is TRBV30 and J is TRBJ1-5; 11 bases match TRBD1. The sequence came from a man aged 55 to 70 who had recovered from COVID-19. The CDR3 loop reads CAWSQGQGAVGNQPQHF. CDR3 nucleotides: TGTGCCTGGAGTCAAGGACAGGGGGCAGTGGGCAATCAGCCCCAGCATTTT.